This T cell receptor beta chain was identified in a study of CD8+CD57+ T cells in acquired aplastic anemia. For the study at large: Recorded DNA amounts for sorted CD4+ and CD8+ cells had an average of 3.2 ug. Healthy donors averaged around 10 million reads for CD4+ cells. Overall study findings and caveats: Patients and controls had in common twenty-nine CD8+ CDR3 sequences. Between patients and controls, CD8+ Simpson's diversity did not vary significantly.

Genomic DNA templated the TCR beta VDJ and CDR3 profiling. From the reads, TCRdb called clonotypes with MiXCR, one entry per CDR3 protein. This table holds 100,000 to 150,000 distinct CDR3 sequences, 48% found once. With regard to this clonotype: Its antigen is not known.

This CDR3 comprises 15 residues. V was clipped by 4 bases and J by 11 bases; unmatched bases: 14. CDR1 and CDR2 (germline): SGHDT, YYEEEE. The sequencing sample was made of sorted CD4+, CD8+, or CD8+CD57+ T cells (not recorded which) from PBMCs. The chain has TRBV5-6 and TRBJ1-4; 7 bases are shared with TRBD1. The receptor comes from a human donor in good health, serving as a control. The DNA of the CDR3 is TGTGCCAGCAGCGCGTTACAGGGGCTTGGGGGGAAACTGTTTTTT. Amino acid sequence: CASSALQGLGGKLFF.